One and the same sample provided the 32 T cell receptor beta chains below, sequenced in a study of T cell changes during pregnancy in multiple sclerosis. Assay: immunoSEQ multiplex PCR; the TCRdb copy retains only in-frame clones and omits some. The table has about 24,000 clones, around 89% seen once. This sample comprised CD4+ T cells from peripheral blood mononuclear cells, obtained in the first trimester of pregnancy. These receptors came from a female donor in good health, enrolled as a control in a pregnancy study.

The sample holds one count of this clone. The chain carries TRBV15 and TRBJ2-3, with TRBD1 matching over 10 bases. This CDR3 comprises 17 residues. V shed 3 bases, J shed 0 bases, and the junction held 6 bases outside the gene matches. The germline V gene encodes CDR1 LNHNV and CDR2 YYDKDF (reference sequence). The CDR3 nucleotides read TGTGCCACCAGCAGGGGACAGGGGCAACTCAGCACAGATACGCAGTATTTT. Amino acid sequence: CATSRGQGQLSTDTQYF.

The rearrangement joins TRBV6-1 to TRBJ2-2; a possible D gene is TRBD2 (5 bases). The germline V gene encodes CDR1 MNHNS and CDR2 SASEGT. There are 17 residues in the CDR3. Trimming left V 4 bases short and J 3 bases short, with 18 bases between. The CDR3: CASSGGEPGPYTGELFF. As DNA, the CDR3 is TGTGCCAGCAGTGGGGGAGAACCGGGTCCCTACACCGGGGAGCTGTTTTTT.

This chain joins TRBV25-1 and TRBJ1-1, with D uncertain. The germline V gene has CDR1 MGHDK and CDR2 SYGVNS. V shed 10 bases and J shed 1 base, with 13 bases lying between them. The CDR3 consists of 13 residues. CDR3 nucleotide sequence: TGTGCCACCGCCCACAGAGCGAACACTGAAGCTTTCTTT. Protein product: CATAHRANTEAFF.

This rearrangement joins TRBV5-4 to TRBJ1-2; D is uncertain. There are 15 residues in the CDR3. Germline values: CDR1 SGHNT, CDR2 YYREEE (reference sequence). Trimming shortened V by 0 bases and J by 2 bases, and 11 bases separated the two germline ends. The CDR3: CASSLVRRANYGYTF. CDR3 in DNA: TGTGCCAGCAGCTTGGTGCGGAGGGCGAACTATGGCTACACCTTC.

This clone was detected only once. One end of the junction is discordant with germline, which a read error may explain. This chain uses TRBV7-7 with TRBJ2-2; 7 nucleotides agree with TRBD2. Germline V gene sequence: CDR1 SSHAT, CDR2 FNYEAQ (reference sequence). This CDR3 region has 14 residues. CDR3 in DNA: TGTGCTAGCAGCCCGACGGGGGGAACCGGGGAGCTGTTTTTT. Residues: CASSPTGGTGELFF. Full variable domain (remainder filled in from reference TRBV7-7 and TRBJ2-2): GAGVSQSPRYKVTKRGQDVTLRCDPISSHATLYWYQQALGQGPEFLTYFNYEAQPDKSGLPSDRFSAERPEGSISTLTIQRTEQRDSAMYRCASSPTGGTGELFFGEGSRLTVL.

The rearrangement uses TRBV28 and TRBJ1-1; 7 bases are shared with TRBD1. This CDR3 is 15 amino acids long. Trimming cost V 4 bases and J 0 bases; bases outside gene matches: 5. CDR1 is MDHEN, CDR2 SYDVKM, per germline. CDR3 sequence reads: CASSSRGLLNTEAFF. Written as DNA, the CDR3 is TGTGCCAGCAGTTCCAGGGGGTTGTTGAACACTGAAGCTTTCTTT.

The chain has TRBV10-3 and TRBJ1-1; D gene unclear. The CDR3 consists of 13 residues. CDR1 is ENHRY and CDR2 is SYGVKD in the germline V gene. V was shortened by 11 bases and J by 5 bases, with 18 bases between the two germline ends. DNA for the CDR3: TGTGCCTCCAGCCCGGGGAAACGAACTGAAGCTTTCTTT. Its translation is CASSPGKRTEAFF.

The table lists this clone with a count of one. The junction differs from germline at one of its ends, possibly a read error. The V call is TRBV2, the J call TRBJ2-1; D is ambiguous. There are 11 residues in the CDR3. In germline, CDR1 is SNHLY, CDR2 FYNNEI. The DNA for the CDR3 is TGTGCCAGCAGGTCCTTCAATGAGCAGTTCTTC. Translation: CASRSFNEQFF. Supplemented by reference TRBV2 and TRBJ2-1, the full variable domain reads EPEVTQTPSHQVTQMGQEVILRCVPISNHLYFYWYRQILGQKVEFLVSFYNNEISEKSEIFDDQFSVERPDGSNFTLKIRSTKLEDSAMYFCASRSFNEQFFGPGTRLTVL.

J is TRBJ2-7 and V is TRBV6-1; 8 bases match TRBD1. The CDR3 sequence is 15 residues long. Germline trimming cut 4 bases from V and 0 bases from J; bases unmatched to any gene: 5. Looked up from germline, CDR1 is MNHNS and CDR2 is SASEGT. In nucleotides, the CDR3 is TGTGCCAGCAGTGCCTCCGGGACAGGCTCCTACGAGCAGTACTTC. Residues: CASSASGTGSYEQYF.

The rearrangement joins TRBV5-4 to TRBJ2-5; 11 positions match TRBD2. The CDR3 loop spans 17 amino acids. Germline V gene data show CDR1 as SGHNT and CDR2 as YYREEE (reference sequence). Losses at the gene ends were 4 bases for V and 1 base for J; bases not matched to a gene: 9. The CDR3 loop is CASSARLAGGFQETQYF. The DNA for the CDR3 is TGTGCCAGCAGCGCGAGGCTAGCGGGGGGCTTCCAAGAGACCCAGTACTTC.

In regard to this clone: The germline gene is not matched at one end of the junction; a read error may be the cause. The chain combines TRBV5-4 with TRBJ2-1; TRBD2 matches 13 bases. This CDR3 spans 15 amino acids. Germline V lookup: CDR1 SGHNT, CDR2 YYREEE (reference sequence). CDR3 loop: CASSLGLAGNNEQFF. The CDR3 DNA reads TGTGCCAGCAGTTTGGGACTAGCGGGAAACAATGAGCAGTTCTTC.

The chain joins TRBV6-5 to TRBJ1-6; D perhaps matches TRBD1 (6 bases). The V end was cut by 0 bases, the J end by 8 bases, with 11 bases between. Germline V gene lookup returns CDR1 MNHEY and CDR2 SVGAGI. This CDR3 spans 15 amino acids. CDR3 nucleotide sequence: TGTGCCAGCAGTTACTCCAGGGGTTCGGATTCACCCCTCCACTTT. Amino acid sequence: CASSYSRGSDSPLHF.

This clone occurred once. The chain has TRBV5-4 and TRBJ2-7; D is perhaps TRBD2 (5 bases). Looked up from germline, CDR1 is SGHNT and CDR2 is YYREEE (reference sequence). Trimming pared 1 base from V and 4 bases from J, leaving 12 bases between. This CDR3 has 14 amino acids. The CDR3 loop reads CASSLPGKNYEQYF. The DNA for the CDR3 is TGTGCCAGCAGCTTGCCCGGGAAAAATTACGAGCAGTACTTC.

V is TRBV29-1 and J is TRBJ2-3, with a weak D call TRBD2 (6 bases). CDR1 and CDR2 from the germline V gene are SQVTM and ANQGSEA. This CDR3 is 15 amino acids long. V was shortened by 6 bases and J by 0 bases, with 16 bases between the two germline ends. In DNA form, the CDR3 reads TGCAGCGTGGCCCGAGGGGCGGGAAGCACAGATACGCAGTATTTT. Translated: CSVARGAGSTDTQYF.

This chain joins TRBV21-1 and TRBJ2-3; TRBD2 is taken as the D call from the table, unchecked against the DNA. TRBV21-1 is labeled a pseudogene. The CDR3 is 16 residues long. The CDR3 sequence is CASTPGRREGTDTQYF. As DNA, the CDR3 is TGTGCCAGCACCCCTGGCCGGCGGGAAGGCACAGATACGCAGTATTTT.

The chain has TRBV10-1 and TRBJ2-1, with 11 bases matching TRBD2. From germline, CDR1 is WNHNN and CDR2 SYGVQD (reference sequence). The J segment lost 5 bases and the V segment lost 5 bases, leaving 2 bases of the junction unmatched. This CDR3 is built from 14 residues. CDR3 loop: CASSSSGGNNEQFF. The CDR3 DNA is TGCGCCAGCAGTTCTAGCGGGGGGAACAATGAGCAGTTCTTC.

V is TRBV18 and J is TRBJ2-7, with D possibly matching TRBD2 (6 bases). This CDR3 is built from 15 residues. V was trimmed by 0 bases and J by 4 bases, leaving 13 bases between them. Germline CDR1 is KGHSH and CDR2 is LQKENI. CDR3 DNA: TGTGCCAGCTCACCACCGGGAGGACGGCTATACGAGCAGTACTTC. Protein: CASSPPGGRLYEQYF.

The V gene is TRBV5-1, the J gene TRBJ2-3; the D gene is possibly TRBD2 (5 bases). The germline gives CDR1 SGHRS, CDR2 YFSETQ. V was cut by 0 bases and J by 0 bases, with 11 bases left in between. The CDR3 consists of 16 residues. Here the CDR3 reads CASSLGTSPSTDTQYF. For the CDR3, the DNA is TGCGCCAGCAGCTTGGGTACTAGTCCCAGCACAGATACGCAGTATTTT.

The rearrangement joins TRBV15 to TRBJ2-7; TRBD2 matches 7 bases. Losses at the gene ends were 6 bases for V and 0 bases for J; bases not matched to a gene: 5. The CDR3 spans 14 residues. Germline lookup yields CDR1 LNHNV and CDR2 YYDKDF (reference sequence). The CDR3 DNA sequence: TGTGCCACCAGGCCTAGCGGCAACTCCTACGAGCAGTACTTC. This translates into CATRPSGNSYEQYF.

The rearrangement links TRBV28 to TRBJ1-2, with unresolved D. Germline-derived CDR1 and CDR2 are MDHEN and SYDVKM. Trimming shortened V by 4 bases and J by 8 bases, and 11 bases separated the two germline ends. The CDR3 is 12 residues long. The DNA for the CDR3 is TGTGCCAGCAGTTCCTTCGGAGCGGGCTACACCTTC. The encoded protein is CASSSFGAGYTF.

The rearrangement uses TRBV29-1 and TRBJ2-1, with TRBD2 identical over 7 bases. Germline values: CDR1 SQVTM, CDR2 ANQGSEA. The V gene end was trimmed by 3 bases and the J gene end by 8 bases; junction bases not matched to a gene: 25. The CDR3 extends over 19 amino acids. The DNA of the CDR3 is TGCAGCGTTGATGACCCCAGCGGGGCCCCAAAGGGAAGTGTATATGAGCAGTTCTTC. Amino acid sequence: CSVDDPSGAPKGSVYEQFF.

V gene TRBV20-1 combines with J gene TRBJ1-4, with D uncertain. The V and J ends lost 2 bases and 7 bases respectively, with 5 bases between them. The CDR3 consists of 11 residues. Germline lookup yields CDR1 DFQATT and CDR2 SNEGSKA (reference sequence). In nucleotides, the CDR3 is TGCAGTGCTAGATTCGGTGAAAAACTGTTTTTT. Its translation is CSARFGEKLFF.

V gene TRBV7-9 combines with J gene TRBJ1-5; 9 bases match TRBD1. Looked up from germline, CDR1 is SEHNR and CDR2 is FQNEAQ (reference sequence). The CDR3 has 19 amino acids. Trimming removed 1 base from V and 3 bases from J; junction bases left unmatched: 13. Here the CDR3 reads CASSLGGGSTGGFNQPQHF. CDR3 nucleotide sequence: TGTGCCAGCAGCTTAGGGGGAGGCTCTACAGGGGGCTTCAATCAGCCCCAGCATTTT.

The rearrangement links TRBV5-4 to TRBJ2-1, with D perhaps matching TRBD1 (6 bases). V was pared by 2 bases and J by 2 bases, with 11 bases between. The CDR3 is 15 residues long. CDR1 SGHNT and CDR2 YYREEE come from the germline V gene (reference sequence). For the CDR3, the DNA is TGTGCCAGCAGCTTTCAACAGGGCGCCTACAATGAGCAGTTCTTC. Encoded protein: CASSFQQGAYNEQFF.

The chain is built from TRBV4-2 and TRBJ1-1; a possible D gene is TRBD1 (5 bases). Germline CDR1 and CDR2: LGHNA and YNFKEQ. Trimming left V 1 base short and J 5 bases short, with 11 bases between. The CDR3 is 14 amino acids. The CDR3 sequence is CASSQGRGGTEAFF. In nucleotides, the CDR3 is TGTGCCAGCAGCCAAGGCCGGGGGGGTACTGAAGCTTTCTTT.

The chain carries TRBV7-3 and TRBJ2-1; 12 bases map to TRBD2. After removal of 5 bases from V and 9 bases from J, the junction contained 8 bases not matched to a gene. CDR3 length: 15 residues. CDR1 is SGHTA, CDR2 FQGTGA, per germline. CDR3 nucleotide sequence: TGTGCCAGCAGCCCGGGCGGGACTAGCGGGTTTGAGCAGTTCTTC. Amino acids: CASSPGGTSGFEQFF.

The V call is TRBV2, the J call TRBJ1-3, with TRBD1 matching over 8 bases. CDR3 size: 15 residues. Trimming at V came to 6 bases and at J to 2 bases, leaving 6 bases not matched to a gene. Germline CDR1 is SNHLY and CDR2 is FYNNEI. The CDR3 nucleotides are TGTGCCAGCAGGGGACAGGCAGGAGCTGGAAACACCATATATTTT. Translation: CASRGQAGAGNTIYF.

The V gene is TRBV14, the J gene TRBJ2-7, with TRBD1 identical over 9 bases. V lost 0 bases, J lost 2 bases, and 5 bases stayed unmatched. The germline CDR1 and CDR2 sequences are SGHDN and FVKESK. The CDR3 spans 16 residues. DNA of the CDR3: TGTGCCAGCAGCCAAGAGAATGGACAGGGGCCCTACGAGCAGTACTTC. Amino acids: CASSQENGQGPYEQYF.

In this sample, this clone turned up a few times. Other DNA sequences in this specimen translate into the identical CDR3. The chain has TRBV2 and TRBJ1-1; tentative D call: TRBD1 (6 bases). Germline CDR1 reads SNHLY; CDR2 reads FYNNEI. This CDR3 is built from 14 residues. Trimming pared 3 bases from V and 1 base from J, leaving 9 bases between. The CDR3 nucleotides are TGTGCCAGCAGTGAGGGGGGGCAGAACACTGAAGCTTTCTTT. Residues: CASSEGGQNTEAFF.

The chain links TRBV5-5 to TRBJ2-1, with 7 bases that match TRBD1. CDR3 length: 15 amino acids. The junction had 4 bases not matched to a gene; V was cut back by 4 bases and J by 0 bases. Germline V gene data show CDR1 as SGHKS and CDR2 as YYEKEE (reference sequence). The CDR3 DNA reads TGTGCCAGCAGCCGTGACAGGGTCTCCTACAATGAGCAGTTCTTC. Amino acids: CASSRDRVSYNEQFF.

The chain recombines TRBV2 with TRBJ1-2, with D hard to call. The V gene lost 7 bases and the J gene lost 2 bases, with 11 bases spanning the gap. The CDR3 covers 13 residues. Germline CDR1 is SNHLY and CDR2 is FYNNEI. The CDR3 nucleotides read TGTGCCAGCAAATCAAACAGAAACTATGGCTACACCTTC. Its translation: CASKSNRNYGYTF.

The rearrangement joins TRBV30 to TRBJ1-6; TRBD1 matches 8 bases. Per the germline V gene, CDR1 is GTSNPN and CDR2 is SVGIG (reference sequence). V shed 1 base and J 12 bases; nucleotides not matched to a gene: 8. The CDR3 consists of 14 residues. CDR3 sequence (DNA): TGTGCCTGGAGTGGGCAGGGGGCATTTTTACCCCTCCACTTT. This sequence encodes CAWSGQGAFLPLHF.